Below, one T cell receptor (beta chain) is given with its context. Its antigen is as yet unknown. The V and J ends lost 4 bases and 7 bases, in that order; junction bases with no gene match: 3. This CDR3 has 11 residues. The germline V gene has CDR1 DFQATT and CDR2 SNEGSKA (reference sequence). TCRdb re-called the reads through MiXCR, storing one row per CDR3 protein. Here the sample spans around 540,000 distinct CDR3 sequences, around 35% being singletons. These data originate in a study of T cell repertoires in cytomegalovirus infection. Study as a whole: Matching HLA type and CMV infection were both indicated by public TCR beta signatures.

Study-wide points: Dominating the ex vivo response were HLA-C-restricted CMV-specific TCR beta clonotypes.

The chain couples TRBV20-1 to TRBJ1-1; 7 positions agree with TRBD1. This receptor was identified in a human donor in good health (CMV status not recorded). Some clones in this sample may be carry-over from other donors' samples. This sample comprised cultured PBMCs, obtained from culture after CMV antigen stimulation. CDR3 coding DNA: TGCAGTGCTATGACAGGGTTTGAAGCTTTCTTT. Amino acid sequence: CSAMTGFEAFF.